A single sample gave rise to the 19 T cell receptor beta chains below, sequenced in a study of blood T cell repertoires in COVID-19. Profiling relied on immunoSEQ multiplex PCR, and the TCRdb table lists in-frame clones only, not all of them. The sample lists hundreds of thousands of clones, nearly 90% occurring once. The sequenced material came from peripheral blood. These receptor sequences come from a man aged 18 to 35 with active or convalescent COVID-19.

This chain joins TRBV29-1 and TRBJ2-1; D is possibly TRBD1 (5 bases). The V end was cut by 7 bases, the J end by 8 bases, with 9 bases between. Germline CDR1 reads SQVTM; CDR2 reads ANQGSEA. The CDR3 is made up of 10 amino acids. CDR3 residues: CSALTDEQFF. The CDR3 DNA is TGCAGCGCACTGACAGATGAGCAGTTCTTC.

This chain uses TRBV7-2 with TRBJ2-1; TRBD2 aligns across 8 bases. Germline CDR1 SGHTA, CDR2 FQGNSA. The V segment lost 2 bases and the J segment 4 bases; nucleotides outside the gene matches: 10. This CDR3 comprises 17 residues. For the CDR3, the DNA is TGTGCCAGCAGCTTACGAGCGGGAGAGACGGGGTACAATGAGCAGTTCTTC. It yields the protein CASSLRAGETGYNEQFF.

Here the CDR3 DNA reads TGTGCCAGCAGTAAACCCTCCGGGACAGGCCTGAACACTGAAGCTTTCTTT. Protein sequence: CASSKPSGTGLNTEAFF. The genes are TRBV6-2 or TRBV6-3 and TRBJ1-1; 8 nucleotides align to TRBD1. CDR3 size: 17 residues. Per germline, CDR1 MNHEY and CDR2 SVGEGT. V lost 5 bases, J lost 0 bases, and 11 bases stayed unmatched.

This clone was detected a few times. The V gene is TRBV19, the J gene TRBJ1-1; 9 bases match TRBD1. The V segment lost 3 bases and the J segment 3 bases; nucleotides outside the gene matches: 5. From germline, CDR1 is LNHDA and CDR2 SQIVND (reference sequence). There are 15 residues in the CDR3. CDR3 nucleotides: TGTGCCAGTAGTATCCGCCGGGACAGGGACACTGAAGCTTTCTTT. This sequence encodes CASSIRRDRDTEAFF.

This chain links TRBV5-1 with TRBJ2-1; possibly TRBD2 for D (6 bases). Trimming took 0 bases from V and 4 from J, leaving 8 bases between them. This CDR3 is 14 amino acids long. Germline CDR1 and CDR2: SGHRS and YFSETQ. CDR3 sequence: CASSLERVYNEQFF. The DNA for the CDR3 is TGCGCCAGCAGCTTGGAGCGGGTGTACAATGAGCAGTTCTTC.

The CDR3 loop reads CASSLVGDNEQFF. CDR3 nucleotides: TGCGCCAGCAGCTTGGTCGGTGACAATGAGCAGTTCTTC. This chain uses TRBV5-1 with TRBJ2-1; no reliable D call. Germline-derived CDR1 and CDR2 are SGHRS and YFSETQ. The V end lost 0 bases, the J end lost 5 bases, and 6 bases lay between the germline ends. The CDR3 totals 13 residues.

CDR3 bases: TGTGCCAGTAGGGACACACCCGGAGGGTACACTGAAGCTTTCTTT. This sequence encodes CASRDTPGGYTEAFF. The J gene is TRBJ1-1, the V gene TRBV19; tentative D call: TRBD1 (5 bases). This CDR3 is 15 amino acids long. Trimming removed 6 bases from V and 3 bases from J, with 17 bases in between. CDR1 LNHDA and CDR2 SQIVND come from the germline V gene (reference sequence).

The rearrangement links TRBV5-1 to TRBJ2-1; D is unresolved. CDR1 is SGHRS and CDR2 is YFSETQ in the germline V gene. The CDR3 is made up of 11 amino acids. The V and J ends lost 6 bases and 8 bases respectively, with 9 bases between them. The chain's CDR3 is CASILRDEQFF. In nucleotides, the CDR3 is TGCGCCAGCATTCTTCGGGATGAGCAGTTCTTC.

V usage is TRBV19 and J usage is TRBJ2-5, with TRBD1 identical over 8 bases. This CDR3 comprises 13 residues. Germline-derived CDR1 and CDR2 are LNHDA and SQIVND (reference sequence). The ends lost 5 bases at V and 5 bases at J; junction bases unmatched: 4. The CDR3 reads CASSPDRGETQYF. For the CDR3, the DNA is TGTGCCAGTAGTCCCGACAGGGGCGAGACCCAGTACTTC. The complete variable domain, with remaining parts taken from reference TRBV19 and TRBJ2-5, reads DGGITQSPKYLFRKEGQNVTLSCEQNLNHDAMYWYRQDPGQGLRLIYYSQIVNDFQKGDIAEGYSVSREKKESFPLTVTSAQKNPTAFYLCASSPDRGETQYFGPGTRLLVL.

This chain connects TRBV11-2 to TRBJ2-7, with D possibly TRBD1 on 6 matching bases. The CDR3 consists of 13 residues. Germline V gene sequence: CDR1 SGHAT, CDR2 FQNNGV. The V end lost 2 bases, the J end lost 6 bases, and 11 bases lay between the germline ends. The CDR3 sequence is CASSLTTGREQYF. The CDR3 bases are TGTGCCAGCAGCTTAACGACAGGCCGCGAGCAGTACTTC. The variable domain in full, with the rest retrieved from reference TRBV11-2 and TRBJ2-7, is EAGVAQSPRYKIIEKRQSVAFWCNPISGHATLYWYQQILGQGPKLLIQFQNNGVVDDSQLPKDRFSAERLKGVDSTLKIQPAKLEDSAVYLCASSLTTGREQYFGPGTRLTVT.

The CDR3 here is CSVVTGPNYGYTF. The CDR3 region has the DNA TGCAGCGTTGTAACAGGGCCTAACTATGGCTACACCTTC. The chain uses TRBV29-1 and TRBJ1-2; tentatively, D is TRBD1 (6 bases). The germline V gene has CDR1 SQVTM and CDR2 ANQGSEA. V was clipped by 4 bases and J by 0 bases, with 9 bases between them. The CDR3 has 13 amino acids. The variable domain in full, completed from reference TRBV29-1 and TRBJ1-2, reads SAVISQKPSRDICQRGTSLTIQCQVDSQVTMMFWYRQQPGQSLTLIATANQGSEATYESGFVIDKFPISRPNLTFSTLTVSNMSPEDSSIYLCSVVTGPNYGYTFGSGTRLTVV.

This chain connects TRBV5-4 to TRBJ2-7; maybe TRBD2 (5 bases). Looked up from germline, CDR1 is SGHNT and CDR2 is YYREEE (reference sequence). The CDR3 covers 14 residues. Trimming left V 0 bases short and J 0 bases short, with 7 bases between. The CDR3 DNA reads as TGTGCCAGCAGCTTGGTTGGGAGCTCCTACGAGCAGTACTTC. Its translation is CASSLVGSSYEQYF. Full variable domain (remainder filled in from reference TRBV5-4 and TRBJ2-7): ETGVTQSPTHLIKTRGQQVTLRCSSQSGHNTVSWYQQALGQGPQFIFQYYREEENGRGNFPPRFSGLQFPNYSSELNVNALELDDSALYLCASSLVGSSYEQYFGPGTRLTVT.

This chain joins TRBV11-2 and TRBJ2-5; D is perhaps TRBD2 (5 bases). The V end lost 3 bases, the J end lost 5 bases, and 7 bases lay between the germline ends. Germline values: CDR1 SGHAT, CDR2 FQNNGV. The CDR3 runs 12 residues. The CDR3 region is CASSFWRETQYF. DNA of the CDR3: TGTGCCAGCAGCTTTTGGAGGGAGACCCAGTACTTC.

The chain uses TRBV28 and TRBJ1-2; 7 bases are shared with TRBD1. The CDR3 contains 16 residues. Trimming at V came to 4 bases and at J to 4 bases, leaving 12 bases not matched to a gene. CDR1 and CDR2 (germline): MDHEN, SYDVKM. DNA for the CDR3: TGTGCCAGCAGTTGGGGCAGGGGGGAGGACGGCTATGGCTACACCTTC. It yields the protein CASSWGRGEDGYGYTF.

The V and J genes are TRBV7-3 and TRBJ2-3, with D possibly matching TRBD1 (7 bases). The V end lost 3 bases, the J end lost 2 bases, and 12 bases lay between the germline ends. This CDR3 spans 15 amino acids. The germline gives CDR1 SGHTA, CDR2 FQGTGA. CDR3 residues: CASSLGGTDTDTQYF. In DNA, the CDR3 is TGTGCCAGCAGCTTGGGCGGGACAGACACAGATACGCAGTATTTT.

CDR3 residues: CASSYRRQPNTEAFF. In DNA form, the CDR3 reads TGTGCCAGCAGTTACAGGAGACAGCCGAACACTGAAGCTTTCTTT. The rearrangement joins TRBV6-5 to TRBJ1-1; TRBD1 is a possible D gene (5 bases). The ends were cut back, 2 bases at V and 1 base at J, with 11 bases in the middle. Germline CDR1 MNHEY, CDR2 SVGAGI. The CDR3 is 15 amino acids.

The chain has TRBV11-2 and TRBJ2-7, with 9 bases lining up with TRBD1. V lost 1 base to trimming and J lost 4 bases; unmatched junction nucleotides: 2. The length of the CDR3 is 14 residues. Per germline, CDR1 SGHAT and CDR2 FQNNGV. For the CDR3, the DNA is TGTGCCAGCAGCTTAGGGACAGGGGCTTACGAGCAGTACTTC. It specifies CASSLGTGAYEQYF.

The chain joins TRBV5-5 to TRBJ2-7, with TRBD1 identical over 8 bases. Germline CDR1 and CDR2: SGHKS and YYEKEE (reference sequence). The CDR3 is 18 amino acids. Unmatched junction bases numbered 12, after V lost 0 bases and J lost 1 base. The DNA of the CDR3 is TGTGCCAGCAGCTTGGTTGCCCTGGACAGGGAAGCTTCCTACGAGCAGTACTTC. Its translation: CASSLVALDREASYEQYF.

The chain couples TRBV7-2 to TRBJ1-2; 10 bases align to TRBD1. CDR1 and CDR2 (germline): SGHTA, FQGNSA. The trim removed 6 bases at V and 8 bases at J, leaving 9 bases unmatched. This CDR3 spans 14 amino acids. This chain's CDR3 is CASSKTGGAAGYTF. DNA of the CDR3: TGTGCCAGCAGTAAGACAGGGGGCGCGGCGGGCTACACCTTC.